One and the same sample provided the 18 T cell receptor beta chains below, sequenced in a study of T cells in women clearing cervical HPV infection. Assay used: immunoSEQ multiplex PCR; TCRdb lists only in-frame clones, some missing. The listing contains about 36,000 clones. The sequencing sample was made of blood buffy coat. Receptor source: a woman between 18 and 75 years old with a cervical HPV16 infection that either progressed to CIN3+ or cleared (not recorded which).

About this clone: The read terminates 3 residues before the CDR3 end, so the remaining end is supplied by the germline J gene. The rearrangement links TRBV5-6 to TRBJ1-4; D is undetermined. The CDR3 is 15 residues long. CDR1 is SGHDT and CDR2 is YYEEEE in the germline V gene. The sequenced CDR3 bases are TGTGCCAGCAGCACCGCGGGAGAACTTAATTCACCA. This encodes CASSTAGELNSP. The full CDR3 sequence reads CASSTAGELNSPLFF.

Points on this clone: The CDR3 end is not reached by the read, which stops 3 residues before it; the germline J gene fills it in. The J gene is TRBJ2-3, the V gene TRBV12-3 or TRBV12-4; D might be TRBD2 (6 bases). The CDR3 is 14 residues long. The germline V and J ends were trimmed by 3 bases and 2 bases, with 9 bases remaining between them. The covered CDR3 bases are TGTGCCAGCAGTTTCGGGACTGCCACAGATACG. Translating gives CASSFGTATDT. The CDR3 in its entirety is CASSFGTATDTQYF.

As regards this clone: Sequencing ends 3 residues short of the CDR3 end; the germline J gene provides the rest. V and J are TRBV19 and TRBJ1-2; the D gene is possibly TRBD1 (5 bases). CDR3 length: 16 residues. Germline CDR1 reads LNHDA; CDR2 reads SQIVND (reference sequence). CDR3 residues: CASSSLSGSHRDDYTF. CDR3 bases read: TGTGCCAGTAGTAGCCTTAGCGGGAGCCATAGGGACGAC.

With respect to this clone: The DNA ends 3 residues before the CDR3 does, and the rest of the CDR3 is filled in from the germline J gene. This chain links TRBV4-1 with TRBJ2-1; perhaps TRBD2 as D (5 bases). The V end lost 5 bases, the J end lost 4 bases, and 9 bases lay between the germline ends. This CDR3 is 13 amino acids long. Germline lookup yields CDR1 MGHRA and CDR2 YSYEKL. The CDR3 spells CASSATGYNEQFF. The sequenced part of the CDR3 DNA is TGCGCCAGCAGCGCTACGGGGTACAATGAG.

Turning to this clone: From the germline J gene comes the end of the CDR3, since the read stops 3 residues before it. The rearrangement uses TRBV10-3 and TRBJ2-1, with TRBD2 matching 14 bases. CDR1 is ENHRY, CDR2 SYGVKD, per germline. After removal of 7 bases from V and 7 bases from J, the junction contained 9 bases not matched to a gene. There are 16 residues in the CDR3. This CDR3 reads CAIKVSGTSGGNEQFF. The sequenced part of the CDR3 DNA is TGTGCCATCAAAGTCTCCGGGACTAGCGGGGGAAATGAG.

In the case of this clone: From the germline J gene comes the end of the CDR3, since the read stops 3 residues before it. The chain combines TRBV19 with TRBJ1-2; D is perhaps TRBD1 (6 bases). V shed 5 bases and J shed 4 bases, with 8 bases lying between them. This CDR3 region has 12 residues. Germline CDR1 is LNHDA and CDR2 is SQIVND (reference sequence). CDR3 protein: CASSGGGYGYTF. The DNA read from the CDR3 is TGTGCCAGTAGTGGAGGGGGCTATGGC.

As regards this clone: The missing CDR3 end, 3 residues past where the read stops, is filled in from the germline J gene. The chain employs TRBV4-1 and TRBJ2-7, with D possibly TRBD1 on 6 matching bases. The V end was cut by 4 bases, the J end by 0 bases, with 13 bases between. This CDR3 is 15 amino acids long. The germline gives CDR1 MGHRA, CDR2 YSYEKL. This chain's CDR3 is CASSPGHLSSYEQYF. The covered CDR3 bases are TGCGCCAGCAGCCCGGGACACCTTAGCTCCTACGAG.

Remarks on this clone: The read ends 3 residues shy of where the CDR3 ends; the end is completed using the germline J gene. The chain is built from TRBV10-1 and TRBJ2-4, with 8 bases aligning to TRBD2. CDR3 length equals 16 residues. The V gene end was trimmed by 0 bases and the J gene end by 8 bases; junction bases not matched to a gene: 9. CDR1 is WNHNN, CDR2 SYGVQD, per germline (reference sequence). The CDR3 DNA, read in part, is TGCGCCAGCAGTGAGTCCTCTACGGCGGGGGGCGACATT. Protein sequence: CASSESSTAGGDI. The entire CDR3 protein reads CASSESSTAGGDIQYF.

CDR3 in amino acids: CASSPRTGGHEQFF. Incomplete CDR3 DNA: TGTGCCAGCAGTCCTAGGACAGGGGGCCATGAG. This chain links TRBV2 with TRBJ2-1; 11 nucleotides match TRBD1. The read halts 3 residues ahead of the CDR3 end, with the missing end drawn from the germline J gene. The length of the CDR3 is 14 residues. Germline V gene sequence: CDR1 SNHLY, CDR2 FYNNEI. V shed 5 bases, J shed 8 bases, and the junction held 5 bases outside the gene matches.

As concerns this clone: A junction end diverges from the germline sequence, so it may reflect a read error. The sequenced fragment ends 3 residues before the CDR3 boundary, so the rest is inferred from the germline J gene. This chain joins TRBV4-2 and TRBJ2-1, with 10 bases aligning to TRBD2. Germline-derived CDR1 and CDR2 are LGHNA and YNFKEQ. The CDR3 spans 18 residues. CDR3 region: CASSQDRSGGVYYNEQFF. The sequenced CDR3 bases are TGCGCCAGCAGCCAAGATAGGAGCGGGGGGGTGTACTACAATGAG.

The covered CDR3 bases are TGTGCCAGCAGACAGGGGGGAGGCACTGAA. Its translation is CASRQGGGTE. The full CDR3 sequence reads CASRQGGGTEAFF. The chain couples TRBV2 to TRBJ1-1, with 8 bases identical to TRBD1. The CDR3 end lies 3 residues beyond the end of the read and is filled in from the germline J gene. The CDR3 has 13 amino acids. Per the germline V gene, CDR1 is SNHLY and CDR2 is FYNNEI. Unmatched junction bases numbered 4, after V lost 6 bases and J lost 4 bases.

Worth noting for this clone: Read data end 3 residues before the CDR3 end; the end is taken from the germline J gene. The chain joins TRBV6-2 or TRBV6-3 to TRBJ1-1; 7 nucleotides align to TRBD1. The ends lost 7 bases at V and 7 bases at J; junction bases unmatched: 3. CDR1 and CDR2 from the germline V gene are MNHEY and SVGEGT. The CDR3 contains 11 residues. Incomplete CDR3 DNA: TGTGCCAGCAATCAGGGGGTTGAA. Its translation: CASNQGVE. The whole CDR3 protein reads CASNQGVEAFF.

Notes on this clone: With the read ending 3 residues before the CDR3 end, the germline J gene is used to fill in that end. The V and J genes are TRBV28 and TRBJ1-2, with D possibly being TRBD1 (6 bases). The CDR3 runs 15 residues. Germline V gives CDR1 MDHEN, CDR2 SYDVKM. The germline V and J ends were trimmed by 4 bases and 3 bases, with 15 bases remaining between them. The CDR3 region is CASSSHRVVDYGYTF. The sequenced part of the CDR3 DNA is TGTGCCAGCAGTTCACACAGGGTGGTGGACTATGGC.

A note on this clone: The read halts 3 residues ahead of the CDR3 end, with the missing end drawn from the germline J gene. The chain uses TRBV7-9 and TRBJ1-2, with 7 positions matching TRBD1. The length of the CDR3 is 12 residues. Per the germline V gene, CDR1 is SEHNR and CDR2 is FQNEAQ (reference sequence). After removal of 5 bases from V and 7 bases from J, the junction contained 4 bases not matched to a gene. The CDR3: CASSVDRVGYTF. CDR3 bases read: TGTGCCAGCAGCGTCGACAGGGTTGGC.

Details on this clone: The DNA ends 3 residues before the CDR3 does, and the rest of the CDR3 is filled in from the germline J gene. This chain uses TRBV7-8 with TRBJ2-5, with D maybe TRBD2 (5 bases). Germline V gene sequence: CDR1 SGHVS, CDR2 FQNEAQ. The CDR3 spans 14 residues. Between the trimmed V and J ends, which lost 5 bases and 1 base, there was a span of 11 bases. The CDR3 DNA, read in part, is TGTGCCAGCAGCACCCGTGGACTCCAAGAGACC. This translates into CASSTRGLQET. The whole CDR3 protein reads CASSTRGLQETQYF.

A word on this clone: With the read ending 3 residues before the CDR3 end, the germline J gene is used to fill in that end. The chain combines TRBV2 with TRBJ1-6; D remains ambiguous. V was pared by 0 bases and J by 9 bases, with 15 bases between. CDR3 size: 16 residues. Germline CDR1 is SNHLY and CDR2 is FYNNEI. CDR3 residues: CASSEARVRTFSPLHF. The CDR3 DNA, read in part, is TGTGCCAGCAGTGAAGCGCGGGTCAGGACTTTTTCACCC. The whole variable domain, remainder taken from reference TRBV2 and TRBJ1-6, is EPEVTQTPSHQVTQMGQEVILRCVPISNHLYFYWYRQILGQKVEFLVSFYNNEISEKSEIFDDQFSVERPDGSNFTLKIRSTKLEDSAMYFCASSEARVRTFSPLHFGNGTRLTVT.

As for this clone: The CDR3 goes on 3 residues after the read ends, and that part is filled in from the germline J gene. The chain is built from TRBV5-1 and TRBJ1-5; D unresolved. Trimming shortened V by 7 bases and J by 3 bases, and 17 bases separated the two germline ends. Germline CDR1 reads SGHRS; CDR2 reads YFSETQ. CDR3 length: 15 residues. The CDR3 DNA, read in part, is TGCGCCAGCCTCCGGGTAGTCCTCTACAATCAGCCC. Its translation is CASLRVVLYNQP. The complete CDR3 reads CASLRVVLYNQPQHF.

Comment on this clone: Sequencing ends 3 residues short of the CDR3 end; the germline J gene provides the rest. The rearrangement uses TRBV7-9 and TRBJ2-7; the D is unclear. The V end lost 5 bases, the J end lost 3 bases, and 8 bases lay between the germline ends. The CDR3 contains 12 residues. Looked up from germline, CDR1 is SEHNR and CDR2 is FQNEAQ (reference sequence). The CDR3 bases that were read are TGTGCCAGCAGCCCAACCAGCTACGAG. Translated, it gives CASSPTSYE. The entire CDR3 protein reads CASSPTSYEQYF.